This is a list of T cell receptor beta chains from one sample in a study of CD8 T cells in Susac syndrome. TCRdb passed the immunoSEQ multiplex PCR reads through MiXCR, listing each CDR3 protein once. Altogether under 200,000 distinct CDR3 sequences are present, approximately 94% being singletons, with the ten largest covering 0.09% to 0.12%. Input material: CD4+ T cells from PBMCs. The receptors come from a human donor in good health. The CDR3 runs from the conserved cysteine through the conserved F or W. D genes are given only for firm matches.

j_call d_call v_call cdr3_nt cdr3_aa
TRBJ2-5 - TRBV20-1 TGCAGTGCTAGAGTGGAGACCCAGTACTTC CSARVETQYF
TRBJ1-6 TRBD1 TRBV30 TGTGCCTGGATACAGGGGACGATCTATAATTCACCCCTCCACTTT CAWIQGTIYNSPLHF
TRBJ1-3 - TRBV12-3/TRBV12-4 TGTGCCAGCAGATCTGGAAACACCATATATTTT CASRSGNTIYF
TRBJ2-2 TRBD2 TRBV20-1 TGCAGTGCTAGAGAGCGGGGGGTCGTGAACACCGGGGAGCTGTTTTTT CSARERGVVNTGELFF
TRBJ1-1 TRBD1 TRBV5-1 TGCGCCAGCAGCTCCTTGACAGGGGCTGAAGCTTTCTTT CASSSLTGAEAFF
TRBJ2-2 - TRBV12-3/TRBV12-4 TGTGCCAGCAGTTTTCGGGGGTCCGGGAATTCCGGGGAGCTGTTTTTT CASSFRGSGNSGELFF
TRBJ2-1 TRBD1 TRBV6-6 TGTGCCAGCAGTCACCCGGGACAGGGGGCCGATGAGCAGTTCTTC CASSHPGQGADEQFF
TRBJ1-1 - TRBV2 TGTGCCAGCGAGAGGGACACTGAAGCTTTCTTT CASERDTEAFF
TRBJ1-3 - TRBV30 TGTGCCTGGACCGGGAGGGTGATCTCTGGAAACACCATATATTTT CAWTGRVISGNTIYF
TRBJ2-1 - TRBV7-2 TGTGCCAGCGGCCACAATGAGCAGTTCTTC CASGHNEQFF
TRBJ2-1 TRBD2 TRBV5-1 TGCGCCAGCAGCTTAGCGGGGGCCGAGGGTGAGCAGTTCTTC CASSLAGAEGEQFF
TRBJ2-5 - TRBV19 TGTGCCAGTAGTATAGAATGGGGGCCGAAAACGACCCAGTACTTC CASSIEWGPKTTQYF
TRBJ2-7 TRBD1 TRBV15 TGTGCCACCAGCAGAGATAGGAAGGGGGCGCGGGAGCAGTACTTC CATSRDRKGAREQYF
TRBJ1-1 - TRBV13 TGTGCCAGCAGCTTAATTCGACAGAGGAACACTGAAGCTTTCTTT CASSLIRQRNTEAFF
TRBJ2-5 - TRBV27 TGTGCCAGCAGTTTTGGTCAGGCTACGGAGACCCAGTACTTC CASSFGQATETQYF
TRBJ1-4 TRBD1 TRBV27 TGTGCCAGCAGCCTACCAGGGGGGGAACTGTTTTTT CASSLPGGELFF